The 6 T cell receptor gamma chains below come from one sample, sequenced in a study of Vδ1+ human thymocytes. Study-level results: Highly polyclonal TRG and TRD repertoires with Gaussian CDR3 length distributions appeared in thymus.

No antigen is known for these receptors. Sequences come from RNA converted to cDNA by reverse transcription. Pooled V-gene forward primers with one constant-region reverse primer generated the CDR3 amplicons by multiplex PCR. TCRdb re-called the multiplex PCR reads using CATT. The sample includes approximately 8,500 gamma-chain clones, less than 60% of them seen just once. Specimen: Vdelta1+ gamma-delta thymocytes from the thymus. Subset of the sample: FACS-sorted CD3+ TCRalphabeta- TCRVdelta1+ TCRVdelta2- thymocytes. Receptors were obtained from a girl in the first two years of life who had congenital heart surgery.

The chain couples TRGV3 to TRGJP2. In the absence of a J gene in TCRdb, the DNA was matched to germline to assign it here. Germline V CDR1 and CDR2: VTNTFY, YDVSTARD (reference sequence). V was pared by 0 bases and J by 0 bases, with 10 bases of the junction left unmatched. This CDR3 is built from 18 residues. CDR3 DNA sequence: TGTGCCACCTGGGACAGGCGGGGGATAGATAGTAGTGATTGGATCAAGACGTTT. Translated: CATWDRRGIDSSDWIKTF.

The gene calls are TRGV2 and TRGJP2. After removal of 0 bases from V and 4 bases from J, the junction contained 11 bases not matched to a gene. Germline V gives CDR1 EGSNGY, CDR2 YDSYNSKV. This CDR3 has 17 amino acids. The CDR3 region is CATWDGPKGSSDWIKTF. In nucleotides, the CDR3 is TGTGCCACCTGGGACGGGCCAAAGGGTTCTAGTGATTGGATCAAGACGTTT.

This chain links TRGV3 with TRGJ1 or TRGJ2. In the absence of a J gene in TCRdb, the DNA was matched to germline to assign it here. The trim removed 0 bases at V and 0 bases at J, leaving 8 bases unmatched. Looked up from germline, CDR1 is VTNTFY and CDR2 is YDVSTARD (reference sequence). The CDR3 covers 16 residues. CDR3 DNA sequence: TGTGCCACCTGGGACAGGCTAAATTGGAATTATTATAAGAAACTCTTT. Translated: CATWDRLNWNYYKKLF.

This clone showed up just once. This sequence joins TRGV5 and TRGJ1 or TRGJ2. The J gene, missing from TCRdb, was assigned here through DNA to germline matching. Germline V gives CDR1 VINAFY, CDR2 YDVSNSKD. The CDR3 totals 10 residues. The trim removed 6 bases at V and 6 bases at J, leaving 2 bases unmatched. The CDR3 DNA sequence: TGTGCCACCTGGAGTTATAAGAAACTCTTT. Translating gives CATWSYKKLF.

In the case of this clone: Additional DNA sequences in this sample encode the identical CDR3. This chain uses TRGV9 with TRGJ1 or TRGJ2. TCRdb is silent on the J gene; assignment here came from matching the DNA to germline. The trim removed 4 bases at V and 7 bases at J, leaving 4 bases unmatched. Germline values: CDR1 GITISATS, CDR2 ISYDGTV (reference sequence). CDR3 size: 11 residues. Here the CDR3 reads CALWDGYKKLF. In DNA form, the CDR3 reads TGTGCCTTGTGGGATGGGTATAAGAAACTCTTT.

Points on this clone: Relative to the germline gene, one junction end is altered; a read error may explain this. The chain joins TRGV2 to TRGJ1 or TRGJ2. No J gene was available from TCRdb, and it was assigned here by a germline match of the DNA. Germline CDR1 reads EGSNGY; CDR2 reads YDSYNSKV. The CDR3 has 12 residues. The CDR3 DNA reads as TGCGCCACCTGGGACGGGCAAGGTAAGAAACTCTTT. Translation: CATWDGQGKKLF.